This TCR beta chain was captured in a study of blood T cell repertoires in COVID-19 (dated by TCRdb to the early 2020s). With respect to the entire study: Collaborator samples came from the United States, Italy and Spain and covered acute and convalescent phases of COVID-19. The material from the prospective study consisted of cDNA or gDNA derived from T cells, B-cell-depleted T cells, or PBMCs. The dataset comprised deeply sampled blood TCRbeta repertoires from subjects exposed to, actively infected with, or recovered from COVID-19. The repertoires were made available in a free public database intended to serve as a resource for research on the immune response to SARS-CoV-2. Samples came from the ongoing ImmuneRACE study (first 160 participants) plus 1,254 subjects from 6 global collaborators. Nearly every sample came with metadata listing a de-identified subject ID, COVID-19 status, age in years and sex. HLA class I and class II types, where available, came from metadata supplied by the sample provider rather than from assay-based typing. What the work shows at the level of the full study, not this receptor alone: The amount of clinical and demographic metadata varied by source and participant and was provided uncurated.

Participants in the prospective study were aged roughly 18 to 100 years, lived in 20 to 25 United States geographic areas, and enrolled through a virtual design. Cohort assignment in the prospective study relied on participant-reported clinical history from a screening survey and a study questionnaire. Recovered participants in ImmuneRACE Cohort 3 were defined by two consecutive negative NP/OP PCR tests, clearance by a healthcare professional, or resolution of symptoms. In the prospective study, mobile phlebotomists collected whole blood, serum and a nasopharyngeal or oropharyngeal swab from each participant. Prospective study participants could optionally give additional blood draws and questionnaires over a roughly two-month period. Prospective study blood samples were shipped either frozen or at room temperature before DNA extraction. The immunoSEQ Assay, a bias-controlled multiplex PCR, was used to amplify TCRbeta CDR3 regions from genomic DNA. The source study handled its data this way. The number of nucleated cells in each sample was estimated from the amplification of reference gene primers within the assay. To quantify the absolute abundance of each unique TCRbeta CDR3 rearrangement, sequence reads were collapsed and filtered. For each sample, productive Simpson clonality was calculated by taking the square root of Simpson's diversity index across productive rearrangements. As stored in TCRdb, this immuneACCESS dataset retains in-frame rearrangements with V and J assigned. A fraction of the clones does not appear; measured against another copy, unresolved V genes explain less than half of the discrepancy, and the remainder lacks a known reason. V and J calls and clone size are copied from that table; D and trimming were computed from the DNA. This sample lists 250,000 to 400,000 clones; more than 90% were detected once. The top ten hold around 2.5% of the sample.

This clone was recorded only once. It lacks a known antigen. Per-nucleotide qualities are absent, and no much larger clonotype sits a single base away. Looking up the germline V gene yields CDR1 KGHSH and CDR2 LQKENI. V and J are truncated by 6 bases and 2 bases respectively, leaving an intervening sequence of 11 bases. Its CDR3 holds 13 amino acids, cysteine through phenylalanine. Only CDR3 DNA is held: 39 bases, read in frame from base 1. This receptor chain uses TRBV18 and TRBJ2-7, with no confident D gene call. The sequence was obtained from a man in his sixties who had recovered from COVID-19. Sequences were obtained from PBMCs or T cells enriched from blood (not recorded which). Read as DNA, the sequence is TGTGCCAGCTCGGAGCAGACCGCCTACGAGCAGTACTTC. Its translation reads: CASSEQTAYEQYF.